A selection of T cell receptor beta chains follows, all from one sample in a study of cytomegalovirus exposure and HLA in healthy donors. Sequenced by immunoSEQ multiplex PCR; TCRdb stores in-frame clones only, minus some. This specimen shows just over 150,000 clones; the ten leading clones hold about 2%. Sequencing input: PBMCs. The receptors were gathered from a man aged 30 to 45 in good health and CMV-seronegative. Both conserved end residues are part of each CDR3. Fields, in order: D gene, V gene, J gene, CDR3 DNA, CDR3 protein. A D gene is named only where the DNA matches it firmly.

TRBD1	TRBV27	TRBJ1-5	TGTGCCAGCAGTTGGGGGACAGGGGGCGATCAGCCCCAGCATTTT	CASSWGTGGDQPQHF
TRBD1	TRBV6-1	TRBJ2-7	TGTGCCAGCAGTGAAGCGCTGACAGGGTCCCCTTACGAGCAGTACTTC	CASSEALTGSPYEQYF
TRBD2	TRBV4-1	TRBJ2-1	TGCGCCAGCAGCCAGTTAGCGGGTGTCTCCTACAATGAGCAGTTCTTC	CASSQLAGVSYNEQFF
.	TRBV9	TRBJ2-2	TGTGCCAGCAGCGTTACGGGGGCGAACACCGGGGAGCTGTTTTTT	CASSVTGANTGELFF
.	TRBV9	TRBJ1-5	TGTGCCAGCAGCGTAGTCCCCTATCAGCCCCAGCATTTT	CASSVVPYQPQHF
TRBD1	TRBV5-4	TRBJ2-4	TGTGCCAGCAGCTTGCCAGGGGGCCTCGGCAAAAACATTCAGTACTTC	CASSLPGGLGKNIQYF
TRBD1	TRBV5-4	TRBJ1-1	TGTGCCAGCAGCTTGGTGTTCAGGGGGGAAACTGAAGCTTTCTTT	CASSLVFRGETEAFF
.	TRBV2	TRBJ1-5	TGTGCCAGCACTCGCGTTAGCAATCAGCCCCAGCATTTT	CASTRVSNQPQHF
.	TRBV18	TRBJ1-2	TGTGCCAGCTCACAAAATACACCCCTTTCCGGGGTTAATGGCTACACCTTC	CASSQNTPLSGVNGYTF
.	TRBV11-2	TRBJ2-1	TGTGCCAGCAGCTTATCCGGCTCCTACAATGAGCAGTTCTTC	CASSLSGSYNEQFF
TRBD2	TRBV7-3	TRBJ2-1	TGTGCCAGCAGCTTAAACCAAGCGGGAGCACACAATGAGCAGTTCTTC	CASSLNQAGAHNEQFF
.	TRBV14	TRBJ1-1	TGTGCCAGCAGCCAAGGGAGGGGAAAGGTGGGGGACACTGAAGCTTTCTTT	CASSQGRGKVGDTEAFF
.	TRBV11-3	TRBJ2-7	TGTGCCAGCAGCACCGGCTACGAGCAGTACTTC	CASSTGYEQYF
.	TRBV11-2	TRBJ2-2	TGTGCCAGCAGCTTCACAGGCTACACCGGGGAGCTGTTTTTT	CASSFTGYTGELFF
TRBD1	TRBV6-5	TRBJ1-1	TGTGCCAGCATCGCCCAGGGGGTTTCTGAAGCTTTCTTT	CASIAQGVSEAFF
.	TRBV5-1	TRBJ2-7	TGCGCCAGCAGCTTGGAGAGCCCCTCCCACGAGCAGTACTTC	CASSLESPSHEQYF
TRBD2	TRBV19	TRBJ2-5	TGTGCCAGTAGTATCCACGGGGCTAGCGGGGGCCTCCAGTACTTC	CASSIHGASGGLQYF
TRBD1	TRBV19	TRBJ1-5	TGTGCCAGTAGGACAGGGGGCCCTGGCAATCAGCCCCAGCATTTT	CASRTGGPGNQPQHF
.	TRBV11-2	TRBJ2-7	TGTGCCAGCAGCTTAGATCGACAGTCCTACGAGCAGTACTTC	CASSLDRQSYEQYF
TRBD2	TRBV5-8	TRBJ2-1	TGTGCCAGCGGGGTAGCGGGAGTGGGCTACAATGAGCAGTTCTTC	CASGVAGVGYNEQFF
.	TRBV7-9	TRBJ1-5	TGTGCCAGCAGCTTAGACGTAGGACAAGGGGGCAATCAGCCCCAGCATTTT	CASSLDVGQGGNQPQHF
.	TRBV27	TRBJ2-2	TGTGCCAGCAGTCCCGATAGTAGCGGCAACACCGGGGAGCTGTTTTTT	CASSPDSSGNTGELFF
TRBD1	TRBV12-5	TRBJ1-1	TGTGCTAGTGGCCTTCAGACAGGGGGACGGTACACTGAAGCTTTCTTT	CASGLQTGGRYTEAFF
.	TRBV11-3	TRBJ2-7	TGTGCCAGCAGCTTAGTAGCAGGGACTGAGCAGTACTTC	CASSLVAGTEQYF
TRBD1	TRBV19	TRBJ2-1	TGTGCCAGTACCTCGCACAGGGGCTCCTACAATGAGCAGTTCTTC	CASTSHRGSYNEQFF
TRBD1	TRBV10-3	TRBJ1-2	TGTGCCATCAGTGAAGAGGGACAGGGGGCGCGTGGCTACACCTTC	CAISEEGQGARGYTF
TRBD1	TRBV7-2	TRBJ1-2	TGTGCCAGCAGTCGGGACAGGGCCTATGGCTACACCTTC	CASSRDRAYGYTF
.	TRBV21-1	TRBJ2-7	TGTGCCAGCAGCAAAGTTGAGCTGTGGGACAGGGATGGGGAGCAGTACTTC	CASSKVELWDRDGEQYF
.	TRBV7-2	TRBJ1-4	TGTGCCAGCAGCGCCCACATGGATGAAAAACTGTTTTTT	CASSAHMDEKLFF
TRBD1	TRBV7-8	TRBJ2-7	TGTGCCAGCAGCTCGGACAGGGTAGATGGCGAGCAGTACTTC	CASSSDRVDGEQYF
.	TRBV4-3	TRBJ2-7	TGCGCCAGCAGCCAACAGGGGAGCTACGAGCAGTACTTC	CASSQQGSYEQYF
TRBD2	TRBV19	TRBJ2-1	TGTGCCAGTACACTAGCGGGAGTTCAGAGCTCCTACAATGAGCAGTTCTTC	CASTLAGVQSSYNEQFF
TRBD2	TRBV19	TRBJ2-2	TGTGCCAGCGAACTCAAATTGGGACTAGCGTCCACCGGGGAGCTGTTTTTT	CASELKLGLASTGELFF
TRBD1	TRBV5-6	TRBJ1-5	TGTGCCAGCAGCTCCCAGACAGGGGAAAATCAGCCCCAGCATTTT	CASSSQTGENQPQHF
.	TRBV7-2	TRBJ1-4	TGTGCCAGCAGCGCCCAGGGTCTGGCTAATGAAAAACTGTTTTTT	CASSAQGLANEKLFF